One T cell receptor (beta chain) is described in this entry. This clone was recorded many times. Its antigen is currently not known. Base qualities are not at hand, and no much larger clone is one base apart. Peripheral blood samples were provided by related bone marrow donors on the day of marrow donation. Peripheral blood and bone marrow mononuclear cells were isolated by Ficoll-Hypaque density centrifugation and were cryopreserved. TRB sequencing was run on genomic DNA with either the immunoSEQ assay at survey resolution or the hsTCRB kit. On the authors' methods: Initial read processing used immunoSEQ software, and repertoire analyses used the LymphoSeq R package. Clonality was calculated as 1 minus normalized Shannon entropy, and the Gini coefficient was also calculated for each TRB dataset. To infer phenotypes in unsorted samples, TRB sequences from sorted subsets of the recipient or donor were mapped onto unsorted samples from the same recipient. Sourced from immuneACCESS, this table was stored by TCRdb with only in-frame sequences that have V and J called. A share of the clones is absent; for the studies checked, an unresolved V gene accounts for under half, and the remainder has no known explanation. V, J and clone size are taken as reported in that table, and D and trimming were inferred from the DNA itself. With some 43,000 clones recorded, this sample contains no clone counted only once. Of the sample, about 2.2% is held by the ten largest clones.

The germline V gene (reference sequence) supplies CDR1 SGHNT and CDR2 YYREEE. The germline ends are 10 bases apart after V is trimmed by 4 bases and J by 5 bases. CDR3 length: 13 amino acids, cysteine to phenylalanine. CDR3 DNA only is kept here, 39 bases in frame from base 1. The data originate from a study of T cells after posttransplantation cyclophosphamide (TCRdb year 2016). Background for the entire study: The study tracked T cell repertoire reconstitution by TRB sequencing after myeloablative bone marrow transplantation using posttransplantation cyclophosphamide as GVHD prophylaxis. Antigen receptor sequencing covered samples from approximately 38 PTCy-treated patients and 16 of their related bone marrow donors. Blood from every one of the roughly 35 PTCy patients who had 1-year posttransplant specimens underwent TRB sequencing. In 3 patients, up to about 3 additional blood samples taken between 2 and 5.2 years after transplant also underwent TRB sequencing, as did pretransplant blood from a handful of patients. Because TRA and TRB clonality correlated tightly in fewer than ten samples, later TCR analyses were limited to TRB. Public TRB sequences were queried against a database of over 3,500 sequences associated with responses to pathogens, tumor antigens, self-antigens and alloantigens. Paper-wide results and their limitations: The TRB repertoires of T cells infiltrating skin or the GI tract showed only limited overlap with the TRB repertoires found in blood. At 1-2 months, donor-recipient similarity was low but rose over the first year, and the later blood repertoires were often dominated by donor CD8+ memory clones. Across approximately 41 patients, TRB clonality was highly associated with recipient CMV seropositivity and CMV reactivation, and PTCy diversity was similar to diversity in CNI/methotrexate controls.

This sequence uses TRBV5-4 and TRBJ2-1; tentative D gene TRBD2, with 5 bases matching. The sequence was obtained from a man aged 35-49 years in good health, CMV-negative, and a related stem cell transplant donor. Sequencing used PBMCs. For the CDR3, the sequence is CASSLLGNNEQFF. The nucleotide sequence is TGTGCCAGCAGCCTACTAGGAAACAATGAGCAGTTCTTC.